The 24 T cell receptor beta chains given below trace back to one sample, sequenced in a study of T cells after yellow fever vaccination. TCRdb re-analysed the 5' RACE reads in MiXCR, keeping a single row per CDR3 protein. The table lists just under 85,000 distinct CDR3 sequences, about an eighth of them singletons. Material: CD8+ T cells not binding an NS4B(214-222) dextramer, sorted from PBMCs, obtained roughly 23 days after the first yellow fever vaccination. The receptors shown here come from a man aged 18-30 years who received the YFV17D yellow fever vaccine.

The V and J genes are TRBV24-1 and TRBJ2-1, with 12 bases aligning to TRBD2. This CDR3 is built from 17 residues. Germline V CDR1 and CDR2: KGHDR, SFDVKD. The ends lost 4 bases at V and 9 bases at J; junction bases unmatched: 12. The CDR3 is CATSDPMTSGGVAEQFF. The DNA of the CDR3 is TGTGCCACCAGTGACCCCATGACTAGCGGGGGTGTGGCTGAGCAGTTCTTC.

This clonotype was seen more than once but under ten times. This chain links TRBV7-6 with TRBJ2-3, with 10 bases aligning to TRBD2. Trimming removed 5 bases from V and 1 base from J; junction bases left unmatched: 3. CDR3 length: 15 residues. Germline V gives CDR1 SGHVS, CDR2 FNYEAQ. The CDR3, as DNA: TGTGCCAGCAGCACTCTAGCGGGGGGCACAGATACGCAGTATTTT. This codes for CASSTLAGGTDTQYF.

The chain links TRBV11-2 to TRBJ2-3; 15 bases align to TRBD2. Trimming cost V 3 bases and J 0 bases; bases outside gene matches: 4. The CDR3 runs 18 residues. Germline V gene data show CDR1 as SGHAT and CDR2 as FQNNGV. The CDR3 is CASSFMGLAGGSTDTQYF. Here the CDR3 DNA reads TGTGCCAGCAGCTTCATGGGACTAGCGGGGGGTAGCACAGATACGCAGTATTTT. Drawing the rest from reference TRBV11-2 and TRBJ2-3, the complete variable domain is EAGVAQSPRYKIIEKRQSVAFWCNPISGHATLYWYQQILGQGPKLLIQFQNNGVVDDSQLPKDRFSAERLKGVDSTLKIQPAKLEDSAVYLCASSFMGLAGGSTDTQYFGPGTRLTVL.

This clonotype was observed a handful of times. The genes are TRBV29-1 and TRBJ2-3, with D unresolved. Germline CDR1 and CDR2: SQVTM and ANQGSEA. The CDR3 loop spans 16 amino acids. Deletions cut 3 bases from V and 1 base from J, with 17 bases between. CDR3 DNA: TGCAGCGTTGAGATCCAATATGGGTATGGCACAGATACGCAGTATTTT. Translated: CSVEIQYGYGTDTQYF.

The chain carries TRBV5-5 and TRBJ2-2; D gene ambiguous. Deletions cut 4 bases from V and 4 bases from J, with 8 bases between. This CDR3 is 13 amino acids long. Germline V lookup: CDR1 SGHKS, CDR2 YYEKEE (reference sequence). Here the CDR3 DNA reads TGTGCCAGCAGCCCGGCTGGCACCGGGGAGCTGTTTTTT. It specifies CASSPAGTGELFF.

In DNA, the CDR3 is TGTGCCAGCGTCTTTGGGGAAAAACTGTTTTTT. Amino acid sequence: CASVFGEKLFF. The chain is built from TRBV7-8 and TRBJ1-4; D ambiguous. V was cut by 8 bases and J by 8 bases, with 9 bases left in between. The CDR3 consists of 11 residues. Per the germline V gene, CDR1 is SGHVS and CDR2 is FQNEAQ.

The chain employs TRBV7-9 and TRBJ1-5; maybe TRBD1 (5 bases). The CDR3 consists of 14 residues. Germline V lookup: CDR1 SEHNR, CDR2 FQNEAQ (reference sequence). The ends were cut back, 6 bases at V and 4 bases at J, with 13 bases in the middle. The CDR3 sequence is CASRNAGANQPQHF. In DNA, the CDR3 is TGTGCCAGCAGGAATGCCGGGGCAAATCAGCCCCAGCATTTT.

The chain employs TRBV15 and TRBJ2-6, with a weak D call TRBD1 (6 bases). CDR1 and CDR2 from the germline V gene are LNHNV and YYDKDF (reference sequence). There are 12 residues in the CDR3. Trimming removed 0 bases from V and 12 bases from J, with 6 bases in between. The CDR3 loop is CATSREGGVLTF. The DNA for the CDR3 is TGTGCCACCAGCAGAGAAGGGGGCGTCCTGACTTTC.

Only a few counts were recorded for this clonotype. The genes are TRBV5-1 and TRBJ2-1, with 14 bases matching TRBD2. The CDR3 runs to 16 residues. Germline trimming cut 0 bases from V and 6 bases from J; bases unmatched to any gene: 2. The germline CDR1 and CDR2 sequences are SGHRS and YFSETQ. The CDR3 nucleotides read TGCGCCAGCAGCTTGGACGGACTAGCGGGGGGCAATGAGCAGTTCTTC. Its translation is CASSLDGLAGGNEQFF.

In DNA, the CDR3 is TGCGCCAGCAGCCAAGACGGGCGTAACTATGGCTACACCTTC. Translated: CASSQDGRNYGYTF. The chain uses TRBV4-3 and TRBJ1-2; D is ambiguous. The CDR3 has 14 amino acids. Germline V lookup: CDR1 LGHNA, CDR2 YSLEER. Trimming took off 0 bases at V and 1 base at J, with 6 bases between the two ends.

The chain carries TRBV29-1 and TRBJ2-1, with 10 positions matching TRBD2. Germline CDR1 reads SQVTM; CDR2 reads ANQGSEA. Trimming at V came to 4 bases and at J to 3 bases, leaving 15 bases not matched to a gene. This CDR3 spans 18 amino acids. CDR3 coding DNA: TGCAGCGTTGCGGGGCTAGCGGGGGAACCCCAGAACTACAATGAGCAGTTCTTC. Translation: CSVAGLAGEPQNYNEQFF.

The sample holds many counts of this clonotype. The chain combines TRBV6-5 with TRBJ2-3; 8 positions agree with TRBD1. This CDR3 is built from 16 residues. Losses at the gene ends were 2 bases for V and 3 bases for J; bases not matched to a gene: 7. Germline loops: CDR1 MNHEY, CDR2 SVGAGI. CDR3 sequence reads: CASSYAGGLRTDTQYF. CDR3 DNA: TGTGCCAGCAGTTACGCAGGGGGCTTGAGAACAGATACGCAGTATTTT.

The genes are TRBV20-1 and TRBJ2-1, with 9 bases matching TRBD2. There are 15 residues in the CDR3. V was clipped by 6 bases and J by 6 bases; unmatched bases: 12. CDR1 and CDR2 from the germline V gene are DFQATT and SNEGSKA (reference sequence). This CDR3 is CSAVYSGGLRNEQFF. The CDR3 coding sequence is TGCAGTGCCGTCTATAGCGGGGGCCTACGCAATGAGCAGTTCTTC.

In its sample, this clonotype was seen a few times. The chain recombines TRBV7-2 with TRBJ2-5; 8 bases are shared with TRBD2. Germline V gene lookup returns CDR1 SGHTA and CDR2 FQGNSA. J gave up 3 bases and V 5 bases, and 5 bases lay outside the gene matches. This CDR3 is built from 14 residues. The CDR3 DNA is TGTGCCAGCAGCCGACTAGCGTTTGAAGAGACCCAGTACTTC. It translates to CASSRLAFEETQYF.

The chain's CDR3 is CASKARPGTPQETQYF. The CDR3 nucleotides read TGTGCCAGTAAGGCCCGTCCCGGGACACCCCAAGAGACCCAGTACTTC. The chain uses TRBV19 and TRBJ2-5; perhaps TRBD1 as D (6 bases). V lost 7 bases to trimming and J lost 1 base, with 19 bases between them. Germline assignment: CDR1 LNHDA and CDR2 SQIVND (reference sequence). The CDR3 runs 16 residues.

There are a few counts of this clonotype. The chain links TRBV19 to TRBJ2-2; D gene uncertain. Germline lookup yields CDR1 LNHDA and CDR2 SQIVND (reference sequence). CDR3 length: 14 residues. Deletions cut 5 bases from V and 5 bases from J, with 12 bases between. The CDR3 DNA reads as TGTGCCAGTAGTGTCAGGCCTCGAACCGGGGAGCTGTTTTTT. Translation gives CASSVRPRTGELFF. Full variable domain (outside the CDR3, taken from reference TRBV19 and TRBJ2-2): DGGITQSPKYLFRKEGQNVTLSCEQNLNHDAMYWYRQDPGQGLRLIYYSQIVNDFQKGDIAEGYSVSREKKESFPLTVTSAQKNPTAFYLCASSVRPRTGELFFGEGSRLTVL.

V gene TRBV14 combines with J gene TRBJ2-5, with a tentative D call TRBD2 (5 bases). Between the trimmed V and J ends, which lost 0 bases and 0 bases, there was a span of 14 bases. CDR3 size: 17 residues. The germline V gene has CDR1 SGHDN and CDR2 FVKESK. This CDR3 is CASSQDPSGGYQETQYF. DNA of the CDR3: TGTGCCAGCAGCCAAGACCCAAGCGGAGGTTACCAAGAGACCCAGTACTTC.

The chain couples TRBV27 to TRBJ2-1; TRBD1 agrees at 11 bases. The J segment lost 7 bases and the V segment lost 6 bases, leaving 5 bases of the junction unmatched. Germline V lookup: CDR1 MNHEY, CDR2 SMNVEV (reference sequence). CDR3 length: 14 residues. CDR3 amino acids: CASRGQGALNEQFF. The CDR3 DNA follows: TGTGCCAGCAGAGGACAGGGGGCTCTAAATGAGCAGTTCTTC.

The rearrangement joins TRBV11-2 to TRBJ1-6; D is possibly TRBD1 (5 bases). CDR1 is SGHAT and CDR2 is FQNNGV in the germline V gene. The V end lost 5 bases, the J end lost 0 bases, and 5 bases lay between the germline ends. The CDR3 totals 14 residues. This CDR3 is CASSDSSYNSPLHF. The CDR3 DNA follows: TGTGCCAGCAGCGACAGCTCCTATAATTCACCCCTCCACTTT. Filled out from reference TRBV11-2 and TRBJ1-6, the complete variable domain reads EAGVAQSPRYKIIEKRQSVAFWCNPISGHATLYWYQQILGQGPKLLIQFQNNGVVDDSQLPKDRFSAERLKGVDSTLKIQPAKLEDSAVYLCASSDSSYNSPLHFGNGTRLTVT.

The chain uses TRBV12-3 or TRBV12-4 and TRBJ1-4; a weak D match, TRBD1 (5 bases). The CDR3 totals 14 residues. V lost 5 bases to trimming and J lost 8 bases, with 15 bases between them. For the CDR3, the DNA is TGTGCCAGCAGTCTCAGGGTACCGCGGGAAAAACTGTTTTTT. It translates to CASSLRVPREKLFF.

CDR3 DNA sequence: TGTGCCAGTAGTACAGTGAACACCGGGGAGCTGTTTTTT. It encodes CASSTVNTGELFF. The J gene is TRBJ2-2, the V gene TRBV19; D is unresolved. This CDR3 is 13 amino acids long. Trimming left V 4 bases short and J 1 base short, with 4 bases between. Looked up from germline, CDR1 is LNHDA and CDR2 is SQIVND (reference sequence). The full variable domain, with the rest looked up from reference TRBV19 and TRBJ2-2, is DGGITQSPKYLFRKEGQNVTLSCEQNLNHDAMYWYRQDPGQGLRLIYYSQIVNDFQKGDIAEGYSVSREKKESFPLTVTSAQKNPTAFYLCASSTVNTGELFFGEGSRLTVL.

The chain recombines TRBV4-1 with TRBJ1-1; D not resolved. This CDR3 contains 14 residues. Trimming removed 6 bases from V and 5 bases from J, with 16 bases in between. CDR1 and CDR2 (germline): MGHRA, YSYEKL. For the CDR3, the DNA is TGCGCCAGCAGAAGGTCAGGCCCGTCGACTGAAGCTTTCTTT. Translating it yields CASRRSGPSTEAFF.

This chain joins TRBV25-1 and TRBJ2-3, with TRBD1 matching 11 bases. After removal of 6 bases from V and 6 bases from J, the junction contained 8 bases not matched to a gene. This CDR3 contains 15 residues. Germline V gene data show CDR1 as MGHDK and CDR2 as SYGVNS. CDR3 nucleotides: TGTGCCAGCAGGGCGGGACAGGGGGTTTGGGATACGCAGTATTTT. Translation: CASRAGQGVWDTQYF.

This clonotype appeared many times. This CDR3 reads CASSFPAGALKIHTEAFF. CDR3 nucleotides: TGTGCCAGCAGCTTCCCAGCGGGGGCTCTGAAGATCCACACTGAAGCTTTCTTT. The V gene is TRBV11-1, the J gene TRBJ1-1; D might be TRBD1 (6 bases). CDR1 is SGHAT and CDR2 is FQDESV in the germline V gene (reference sequence). The V gene lost 3 bases and the J gene lost 3 bases, with 23 bases spanning the gap. This CDR3 comprises 18 residues. The entire variable domain, with the rest obtained from reference TRBV11-1 and TRBJ1-1, is as follows: EAEVAQSPRYKITEKSQAVAFWCDPISGHATLYWYRQILGQGPELLVQFQDESVVDDSQLPKDRFSAERLKGVDSTLKIQPAELGDSAMYLCASSFPAGALKIHTEAFFGQGTRLTVV.